A single sample gave rise to the 24 T cell receptor beta chains below, sequenced in a study of cytomegalovirus exposure and HLA in healthy donors. Amplification used 60 Vbeta primers and 13 Jbeta primers. Assay: immunoSEQ multiplex PCR; the TCRdb copy retains only in-frame clones and omits some. Among 150,000 to 200,000 clones listed, about 80% were seen once. Sequencing used PBMCs. The origin of the receptors is a woman between 18 and 30 years old in good health and CMV-seropositive.

The V and J genes are TRBV7-9 and TRBJ1-5; a possible D gene is TRBD1 (6 bases). V was cut by 4 bases and J by 2 bases, with 24 bases left in between. The CDR3 length is 19 residues. Looked up from germline, CDR1 is SEHNR and CDR2 is FQNEAQ (reference sequence). The CDR3 sequence: CASSSPRGEGRQGNQPQHF. CDR3 in DNA: TGTGCCAGCAGCTCCCCCAGGGGCGAGGGGCGGCAGGGCAATCAGCCCCAGCATTTT. The full variable domain, with the rest looked up from reference TRBV7-9 and TRBJ1-5, is DTGVSQNPRHKITKRGQNVTFRCDPISEHNRLYWYRQTLGQGPEFLTYFQNEAQLEKSRLLSDRFSAERPKGSFSTLEIQRTEQGDSAMYLCASSSPRGEGRQGNQPQHFGDGTRLSIL.

The J gene is TRBJ2-1, the V gene TRBV5-6; D might be TRBD2 (6 bases). This CDR3 spans 16 amino acids. V lost 4 bases to trimming and J lost 2 bases, with 16 bases between them. Germline assignment: CDR1 SGHDT and CDR2 YYEEEE. The CDR3 loop is CASSAEWGETYNEQFF. The DNA of the CDR3 is TGTGCCAGCAGCGCCGAGTGGGGGGAGACCTACAATGAGCAGTTCTTC.

V gene TRBV2 combines with J gene TRBJ1-2, with a possible D match to TRBD1 (5 bases). The CDR3 spans 14 residues. The V end lost 4 bases, the J end lost 0 bases, and 9 bases lay between the germline ends. Germline V gene sequence: CDR1 SNHLY, CDR2 FYNNEI. The CDR3 protein is CASSVGGSNYGYTF. In DNA, the CDR3 is TGTGCCAGCAGTGTCGGGGGTTCTAACTATGGCTACACCTTC.

The V call is TRBV4-2, the J call TRBJ2-7; 9 bases align to TRBD2. Germline-derived CDR1 and CDR2 are LGHNA and YNFKEQ. This CDR3 comprises 14 residues. V trimming: 1 base; J trimming: 4 bases; junction bases outside the gene matches: 2. CDR3 sequence: CASSQGLAGYEQYF. In DNA, the CDR3 is TGTGCCAGCAGCCAAGGGCTAGCGGGGTACGAGCAGTACTTC.

The gene calls are TRBV6-5 and TRBJ1-1; weak D call: TRBD1 (5 bases). Germline CDR1 reads MNHEY; CDR2 reads SVGAGI. V dropped 5 bases and J dropped 4 bases, with 8 bases sitting between them. The CDR3 extends over 12 amino acids. The CDR3 protein is CASSGGATEAFF. The CDR3 nucleotides are TGTGCCAGCAGTGGAGGGGCCACTGAAGCTTTCTTT.

This clone appeared once. V is TRBV11-3 and J is TRBJ2-1; D gene unclear. Germline V gives CDR1 SGHNT, CDR2 YENEEA. This CDR3 spans 15 amino acids. V was pared by 3 bases and J by 9 bases, with 18 bases between. DNA for the CDR3: TGTGCCAGCAGCTTGTCTATCTATAACGTCATTGAGCAGTTCTTC. Protein product: CASSLSIYNVIEQFF.

The gene calls are TRBV5-1 and TRBJ2-5; 7 bases map to TRBD1. Trimming at V came to 4 bases and at J to 1 base, leaving 10 bases not matched to a gene. Germline CDR1 and CDR2: SGHRS and YFSETQ. The CDR3 length is 16 residues. This CDR3 is CASSPLRTGPQETQYF. CDR3 sequence (DNA): TGCGCCAGCAGCCCCTTAAGGACAGGACCCCAAGAGACCCAGTACTTC.

V gene TRBV19 combines with J gene TRBJ1-1; D might be TRBD1 (6 bases). CDR1 is LNHDA and CDR2 is SQIVND in the germline V gene (reference sequence). Deletions cut 4 bases from V and 1 base from J, with 10 bases between. The CDR3 spans 14 residues. CDR3 amino acids: CASSRGHPNTEAFF. CDR3 in DNA: TGTGCCAGTAGTAGGGGACACCCGAACACTGAAGCTTTCTTT.

The V and J genes are TRBV11-2 and TRBJ1-4; D not certain. V lost 7 bases, J lost 11 bases, and 14 bases lay in between. CDR3 size: 12 residues. Germline-derived CDR1 and CDR2 are SGHAT and FQNNGV. The CDR3 coding sequence is TGTGCCAGCACCCGCCTCGGGGAGAAACTGTTTTTT. Encoded protein: CASTRLGEKLFF.

This chain connects TRBV2 to TRBJ1-6; possible D gene TRBD1, 6 bases. Germline V gives CDR1 SNHLY, CDR2 FYNNEI. The V and J ends lost 7 bases and 4 bases respectively, with 14 bases between them. The CDR3 consists of 15 residues. CDR3 protein: CASTLEGEYNSPLHF. The CDR3 region has the DNA TGTGCCAGCACCCTCGAGGGGGAATATAATTCACCCCTCCACTTT.

The rearrangement links TRBV5-1 to TRBJ2-3; D might be TRBD2 (6 bases). CDR1 is SGHRS and CDR2 is YFSETQ in the germline V gene. Trimming took 1 base from V and 3 from J, leaving 12 bases between them. The CDR3 is 15 residues long. The CDR3 protein is CASSLMRGVTDTQYF. As DNA, the CDR3 is TGCGCCAGCAGCTTGATGCGGGGAGTAACAGATACGCAGTATTTT.

The CDR3 DNA reads TGTGCCAGCAGCAAACAAGAATACGAGCAGTACTTC. Its translation is CASSKQEYEQYF. J is TRBJ2-7 and V is TRBV5-4; D is unclear. Germline CDR1 is SGHNT and CDR2 is YYREEE (reference sequence). Trimming pared 4 bases from V and 4 bases from J, leaving 9 bases between. This CDR3 contains 12 residues. The entire variable domain, with the rest obtained from reference TRBV5-4 and TRBJ2-7, is as follows: ETGVTQSPTHLIKTRGQQVTLRCSSQSGHNTVSWYQQALGQGPQFIFQYYREEENGRGNFPPRFSGLQFPNYSSELNVNALELDDSALYLCASSKQEYEQYFGPGTRLTVT.

V gene TRBV4-3 combines with J gene TRBJ2-5; D unclear. This CDR3 comprises 14 residues. Germline V gives CDR1 LGHNA, CDR2 YSLEER. Trimming stripped 0 bases from V and 3 bases from J, with 8 bases between. CDR3 protein: CASSQDWAKETQYF. The CDR3, as DNA: TGCGCCAGCAGCCAAGATTGGGCTAAAGAGACCCAGTACTTC.

The V call is TRBV27, the J call TRBJ2-3; D not resolved. Germline values: CDR1 MNHEY, CDR2 SMNVEV (reference sequence). V lost 5 bases and J 0 bases, leaving 12 bases between the germline ends. This CDR3 spans 15 amino acids. The CDR3 sequence is CASSKKLSSTDTQYF. The CDR3 nucleotides are TGTGCCAGCAGTAAGAAACTCTCTAGCACAGATACGCAGTATTTT.

The chain joins TRBV4-1 to TRBJ2-5, with 8 nucleotides matching TRBD1. Germline assignment: CDR1 MGHRA and CDR2 YSYEKL. The CDR3 extends over 16 amino acids. V was pared by 1 base and J by 2 bases, with 6 bases of the junction left unmatched. In nucleotides, the CDR3 is TGCGCCAGCAGCCAAGGTCTCGGGACAGGTCAAGAGACCCAGTACTTC. Its protein product is CASSQGLGTGQETQYF.

V and J are TRBV5-1 and TRBJ1-1; TRBD1 aligns across 7 bases. The CDR3 runs 16 residues. The J segment lost 0 bases and the V segment lost 4 bases, leaving 9 bases of the junction unmatched. Germline V gene lookup returns CDR1 SGHRS and CDR2 YFSETQ. CDR3 in amino acids: CASSRGQDSMNTEAFF. The CDR3 nucleotides read TGCGCCAGCAGCAGAGGACAGGACAGCATGAACACTGAAGCTTTCTTT.

The chain is built from TRBV7-9 and TRBJ1-2; D is uncertain. V lost 3 bases to trimming and J lost 1 base, with 6 bases between them. Germline V gene lookup returns CDR1 SEHNR and CDR2 FQNEAQ (reference sequence). The CDR3 is 13 residues long. CDR3 region: CASSFRGNYGYTF. CDR3 bases: TGTGCCAGCAGCTTCCGGGGTAACTATGGCTACACCTTC.

The chain's CDR3 is CASSSGVGEQYF. The CDR3 nucleotides read TGTGCCAGTAGTTCAGGGGTCGGCGAGCAGTACTTC. The chain is built from TRBV19 and TRBJ2-5; tentatively, D is TRBD1 (6 bases). The J call may be incorrect, as the DNA end agrees better with TRBJ2-7. Germline loops: CDR1 LNHDA, CDR2 SQIVND (reference sequence). The CDR3 extends over 12 amino acids.

The rearrangement uses TRBV6-1 and TRBJ2-3, with TRBD2 matching 8 bases. The CDR3 runs to 13 residues. The V gene's germline CDR1 is MNHNS and CDR2 SASEGT. After removal of 6 bases from V and 10 bases from J, the junction contained 9 bases not matched to a gene. For the CDR3, the DNA is TGTGCCAGCAGGGGGCTAGCGGGTAATCCGCAGTATTTT. It specifies CASRGLAGNPQYF.

This clone has a single count. V is TRBV6-5 and J is TRBJ2-7, with D perhaps TRBD1 (6 bases). The CDR3 loop spans 16 amino acids. Germline assignment: CDR1 MNHEY and CDR2 SVGAGI. V lost 0 bases to trimming and J lost 7 bases, with 19 bases between them. The CDR3 here is CASSYSLPKGGWEQYF. CDR3 sequence (DNA): TGTGCCAGCAGTTACTCTCTCCCAAAAGGGGGTTGGGAGCAGTACTTC.

This sequence joins TRBV5-1 and TRBJ2-2, with 7 bases that match TRBD1. This CDR3 region has 16 residues. Germline V gives CDR1 SGHRS, CDR2 YFSETQ. Trimming cost V 4 bases and J 0 bases; bases outside gene matches: 6. CDR3 sequence reads: CASSTPQGANTGELFF. The CDR3 nucleotides read TGCGCCAGCAGCACCCCGCAGGGGGCGAACACCGGGGAGCTGTTTTTT.

The chain combines TRBV4-1 with TRBJ2-3; tentative D call: TRBD2 (6 bases). V gave up 10 bases and J gave up 0 bases, with 23 bases separating them. The CDR3 is made up of 17 amino acids. Germline CDR1 and CDR2: MGHRA and YSYEKL. CDR3 in DNA: TGCGCCATCTCCGCTGGGGTGGGGGGATATAGCACAGATACGCAGTATTTT. It yields the protein CAISAGVGGYSTDTQYF.

The rearrangement uses TRBV10-1 and TRBJ2-3; the D gene is possibly TRBD1 (7 bases). The CDR3 has 16 amino acids. The germline gives CDR1 WNHNN, CDR2 SYGVQD (reference sequence). V was clipped by 2 bases and J by 1 base, with 13 bases between them. The CDR3 reads CASSEQGGRGTDTQYF. The DNA of the CDR3 is TGCGCCAGCAGTGAGCAGGGGGGCAGGGGCACAGATACGCAGTATTTT.

The V and J genes are TRBV30 and TRBJ1-1, with TRBD1 identical over 7 bases. Germline V gene sequence: CDR1 GTSNPN, CDR2 SVGIG (reference sequence). This CDR3 region has 14 residues. Unmatched junction bases numbered 7, after V lost 1 base and J lost 5 bases. The CDR3 loop is CAWSAWTGWTEAFF. The CDR3 bases are TGTGCCTGGAGTGCGTGGACAGGATGGACTGAAGCTTTCTTT.